A single sample gave rise to the 9 T cell receptor beta chains below, sequenced in a study of blood T cell repertoires in COVID-19. Clones were read by immunoSEQ multiplex PCR, and TCRdb kept only the in-frame ones, dropping some. The sample lists about 160,000 clones, approximately 82% occurring once. The specimen was peripheral blood. The receptors shown here come from an elderly woman with acute or convalescent COVID-19.

This rearrangement joins TRBV18 to TRBJ2-7; TRBD2 matches at 8 bases. The CDR3 length is 13 residues. The trim removed 5 bases at V and 4 bases at J, leaving 4 bases unmatched. In germline, CDR1 is KGHSH, CDR2 LQKENI. The CDR3 sequence is CASSSGRGYEQYF. The CDR3 DNA follows: TGTGCCAGCTCAAGCGGGAGAGGGTACGAGCAGTACTTC.

This clone appeared once. The rearrangement joins TRBV3-1 (or the pseudogene TRBV3-2) to TRBJ1-4; D is possibly TRBD1 (6 bases). The CDR3 totals 17 residues. Germline lookup yields CDR1 LGHDT and CDR2 YNNKEL (reference sequence). V dropped 1 base and J dropped 1 base, with 13 bases sitting between them. In nucleotides, the CDR3 is TGTGCCAGCAGCCAAGGTAACAGGGACCGAACTAATGAAAAACTGTTTTTT. This codes for CASSQGNRDRTNEKLFF.

This chain connects TRBV9 to TRBJ1-1; D is perhaps TRBD1 (5 bases). CDR3 length: 16 residues. Germline-derived CDR1 and CDR2 are SGDLS and YYNGEE. V lost 4 bases and J 4 bases, leaving 20 bases between the germline ends. This CDR3 is CASSLNGGRGGTEAFF. CDR3 bases: TGTGCCAGCAGCCTCAATGGTGGCCGCGGGGGCACTGAAGCTTTCTTT. The variable domain in full, completed from reference TRBV9 and TRBJ1-1, reads DSGVTQTPKHLITATGQRVTLRCSPRSGDLSVYWYQQSLDQGLQFLIQYYNGEERAKGNILERFSAQQFPDLHSELNLSSLELGDSALYFCASSLNGGRGGTEAFFGQGTRLTVV.

This clone was detected many times. The sample carries other DNA sequences with the same CDR3. The V and J genes are TRBV5-1 and TRBJ2-2; D uncertain. V was pared by 0 bases and J by 3 bases, with 6 bases between. The CDR3 loop spans 14 amino acids. CDR1 and CDR2 (germline): SGHRS, YFSETQ. CDR3 in amino acids: CASSLGQDTGELFF. The CDR3 coding sequence is TGCGCCAGCAGCTTGGGGCAGGACACCGGGGAGCTGTTTTTT.

The V and J genes are TRBV28 and TRBJ1-2, with 8 bases identical to TRBD1. J gave up 3 bases and V 4 bases, and 4 bases lay outside the gene matches. The CDR3 spans 14 residues. CDR1 and CDR2 (germline): MDHEN, SYDVKM. This CDR3 is CASSSGQGYYGYTF. In DNA, the CDR3 is TGTGCCAGCAGTTCCGGACAGGGATACTATGGCTACACCTTC.

This chain joins TRBV2 and TRBJ1-4; 7 bases agree with TRBD1. Losses at the gene ends were 3 bases for V and 8 bases for J; bases not matched to a gene: 3. Germline V gives CDR1 SNHLY, CDR2 FYNNEI. The CDR3 loop spans 13 amino acids. CDR3 amino acids: CASSDTDREKLFF. DNA of the CDR3: TGTGCCAGCAGTGATACGGACAGGGAAAAACTGTTTTTT.

This chain joins TRBV11-2 and TRBJ2-5, with 7 bases lining up with TRBD2. Losses at the gene ends were 3 bases for V and 4 bases for J; bases not matched to a gene: 11. CDR1 SGHAT and CDR2 FQNNGV come from the germline V gene. The CDR3 runs 16 residues. The CDR3 coding sequence is TGTGCCAGCAGCTTTTCCGAGGGAGGGCCCCCAGAGACCCAGTACTTC. Residues: CASSFSEGGPPETQYF. The full variable domain, in which reference TRBV11-2 and TRBJ2-5 provide the parts outside the CDR3, is EAGVAQSPRYKIIEKRQSVAFWCNPISGHATLYWYQQILGQGPKLLIQFQNNGVVDDSQLPKDRFSAERLKGVDSTLKIQPAKLEDSAVYLCASSFSEGGPPETQYFGPGTRLLVL.

A few counts support this clone. The gene calls are TRBV30 and TRBJ1-1; D is uncertain. V was cut by 3 bases and J by 3 bases, with 14 bases left in between. The germline gives CDR1 GTSNPN, CDR2 SVGIG (reference sequence). This CDR3 comprises 14 residues. CDR3 nucleotides: TGTGCCTGGAGGAACCCCGACACCCACACTGAAGCTTTCTTT. Protein product: CAWRNPDTHTEAFF.

The chain recombines TRBV10-2 with TRBJ1-1; D is possibly TRBD1 (6 bases). Germline loops: CDR1 WSHSY, CDR2 SAAADI. There are 13 residues in the CDR3. Trimming took 6 bases from V and 2 from J, leaving 10 bases between them. This CDR3 is CASRNRVNTEAFF. CDR3 bases: TGCGCCAGCAGGAACAGGGTAAACACTGAAGCTTTCTTT.